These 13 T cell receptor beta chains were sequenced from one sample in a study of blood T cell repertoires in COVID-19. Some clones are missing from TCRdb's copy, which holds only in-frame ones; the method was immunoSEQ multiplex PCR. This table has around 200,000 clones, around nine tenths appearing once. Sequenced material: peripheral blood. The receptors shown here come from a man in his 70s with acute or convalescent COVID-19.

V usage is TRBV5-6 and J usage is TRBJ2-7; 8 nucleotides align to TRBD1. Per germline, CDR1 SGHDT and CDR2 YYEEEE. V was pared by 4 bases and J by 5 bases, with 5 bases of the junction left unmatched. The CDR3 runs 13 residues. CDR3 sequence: CASSLRQGNEQYF. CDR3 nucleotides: TGTGCCAGCAGCCTGAGACAGGGGAACGAGCAGTACTTC.

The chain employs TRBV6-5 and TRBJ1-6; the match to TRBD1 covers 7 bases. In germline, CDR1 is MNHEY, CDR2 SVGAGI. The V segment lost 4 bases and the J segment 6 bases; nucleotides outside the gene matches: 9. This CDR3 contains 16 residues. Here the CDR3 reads CASSLTRQGLNSPLHF. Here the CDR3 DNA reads TGTGCCAGCAGTTTAACCAGACAGGGACTTAATTCACCCCTCCACTTT.

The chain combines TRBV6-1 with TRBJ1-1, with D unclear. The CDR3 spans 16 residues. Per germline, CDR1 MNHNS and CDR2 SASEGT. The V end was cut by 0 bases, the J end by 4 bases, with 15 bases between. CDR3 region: CASSEASLRGSTEAFF. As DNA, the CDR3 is TGTGCCAGCAGTGAAGCGTCTCTAAGAGGGAGCACTGAAGCTTTCTTT.

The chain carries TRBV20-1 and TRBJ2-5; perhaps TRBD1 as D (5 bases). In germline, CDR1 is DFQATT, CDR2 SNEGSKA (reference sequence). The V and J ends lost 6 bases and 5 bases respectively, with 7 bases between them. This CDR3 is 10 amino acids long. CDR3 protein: CSAYRETQYF. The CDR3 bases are TGCAGTGCCTACAGGGAGACCCAGTACTTC.

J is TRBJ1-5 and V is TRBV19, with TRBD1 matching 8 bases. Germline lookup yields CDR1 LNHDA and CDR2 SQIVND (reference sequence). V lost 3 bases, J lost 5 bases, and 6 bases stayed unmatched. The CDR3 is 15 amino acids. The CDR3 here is CASSIFGTGDQPQHF. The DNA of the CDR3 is TGTGCCAGTAGTATTTTCGGGACAGGTGATCAGCCCCAGCATTTT.

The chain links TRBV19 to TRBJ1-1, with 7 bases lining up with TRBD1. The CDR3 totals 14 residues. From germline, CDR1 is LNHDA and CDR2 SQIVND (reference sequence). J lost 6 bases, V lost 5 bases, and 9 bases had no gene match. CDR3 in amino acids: CASSLTGNVPEAFF. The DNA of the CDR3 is TGTGCCAGTAGTTTGACAGGGAACGTTCCTGAAGCTTTCTTT.

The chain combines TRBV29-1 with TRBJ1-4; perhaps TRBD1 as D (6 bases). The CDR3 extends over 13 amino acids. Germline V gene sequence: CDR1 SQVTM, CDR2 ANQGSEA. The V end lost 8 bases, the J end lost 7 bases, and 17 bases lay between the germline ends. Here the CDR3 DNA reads TGCAGCACCCAGACAGGCGGACGTGAAAAACTGTTTTTT. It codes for CSTQTGGREKLFF.

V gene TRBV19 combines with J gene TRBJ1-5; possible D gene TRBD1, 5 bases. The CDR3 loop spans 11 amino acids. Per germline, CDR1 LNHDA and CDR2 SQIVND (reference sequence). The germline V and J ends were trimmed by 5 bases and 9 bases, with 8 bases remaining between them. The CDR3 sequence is CASSLRGPQHF. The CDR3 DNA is TGTGCCAGTAGTCTAAGGGGGCCCCAGCATTTT.

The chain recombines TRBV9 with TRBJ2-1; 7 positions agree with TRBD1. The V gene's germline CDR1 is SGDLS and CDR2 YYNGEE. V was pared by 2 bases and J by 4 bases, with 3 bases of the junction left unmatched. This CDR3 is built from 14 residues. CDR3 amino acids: CASSVQQGYNEQFF. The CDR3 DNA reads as TGTGCCAGCAGCGTGCAACAGGGGTACAATGAGCAGTTCTTC.

CDR3 sequence reads: CASSPRTGGGETQYF. The CDR3 coding sequence is TGTGCCAGCAGCCCAAGGACAGGGGGCGGGGAGACCCAGTACTTC. The J gene is TRBJ2-5, the V gene TRBV6-4; 11 bases line up with TRBD1. Germline V CDR1 and CDR2: MRHNA, SNTAGT. The CDR3 consists of 15 residues. Unmatched junction bases numbered 8, after V lost 6 bases and J lost 5 bases.

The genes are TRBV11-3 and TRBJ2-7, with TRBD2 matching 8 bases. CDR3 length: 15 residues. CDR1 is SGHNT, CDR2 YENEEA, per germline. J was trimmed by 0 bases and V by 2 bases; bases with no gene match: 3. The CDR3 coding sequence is TGTGCCAGCAGCTTAACCAGCGGGAGCTCCTACGAGCAGTACTTC. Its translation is CASSLTSGSSYEQYF.

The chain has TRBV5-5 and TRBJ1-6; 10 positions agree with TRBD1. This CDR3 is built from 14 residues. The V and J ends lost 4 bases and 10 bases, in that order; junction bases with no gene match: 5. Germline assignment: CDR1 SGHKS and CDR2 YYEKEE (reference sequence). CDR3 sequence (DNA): TGTGCCAGCAGCCGGGGACAGGGGCCGTCACCCCTCCACTTT. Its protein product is CASSRGQGPSPLHF.

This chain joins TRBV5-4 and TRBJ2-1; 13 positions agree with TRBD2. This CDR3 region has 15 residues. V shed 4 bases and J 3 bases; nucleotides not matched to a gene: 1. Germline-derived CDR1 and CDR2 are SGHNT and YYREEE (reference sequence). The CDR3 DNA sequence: TGTGCCAGCAGCCGGACTAGCGGGGGCTACAATGAGCAGTTCTTC. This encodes CASSRTSGGYNEQFF.